A few counts support the clone carrying this TCR beta chain. The data belong to a study of identical twins. Healthy Caucasians were all of the donors. V shed 1 base and J shed 3 bases, with 16 bases lying between them. Germline V gives CDR1 SGHTA, CDR2 FQGNSA. The CDR3 spans 16 residues. Each CDR3 protein is one row after TCRdb ran MiXCR on the 5' RACE reads. The table includes 600,000 to 850,000 distinct CDR3 sequences, roughly 20% detected once. In addition, the sample was reused for a study of T cells expressing NK-cell markers. That study reports: Repertoires of TCR beta were obtained from T cells sorted as CD3+CD56+NKG2C+, CD3+CD56+NKG2C- and CD3+CD56-NKG2C+. HCMV seropositivity marked most of the eight sequenced donors; one was seronegative. In a handful of donors, dominant CD3+CD56+NKG2C+ clones formed 1.0-7.0% of CD8+ cells.

Sequenced input: PBMCs. This clonotype originated in a young woman in good health. The chain couples TRBV7-2 to TRBJ2-7; D possibly uses TRBD1 or TRBD2 (5 bases each). CDR3 amino acids: CASSLGGLPNGYEQYF. The DNA for the CDR3 is TGTGCCAGCAGCTTAGGGGGGTTACCCAACGGCTACGAGCAGTACTTC.